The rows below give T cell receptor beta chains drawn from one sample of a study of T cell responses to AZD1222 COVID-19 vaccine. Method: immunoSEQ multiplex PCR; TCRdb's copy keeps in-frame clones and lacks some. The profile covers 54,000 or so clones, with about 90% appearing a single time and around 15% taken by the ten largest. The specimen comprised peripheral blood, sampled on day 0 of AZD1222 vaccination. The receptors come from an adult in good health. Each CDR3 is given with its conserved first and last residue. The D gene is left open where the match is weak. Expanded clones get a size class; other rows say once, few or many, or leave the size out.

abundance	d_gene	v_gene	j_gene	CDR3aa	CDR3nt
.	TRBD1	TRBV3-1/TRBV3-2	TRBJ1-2	CASSQIRGQAYGYTF	TGTGCCAGCAGCCAAATTCGCGGACAGGCTTATGGCTACACCTTC
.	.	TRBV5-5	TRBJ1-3	CASSLEAASSGNTIYF	TGTGCCAGCAGCTTGGAGGCGGCAAGCTCTGGAAACACCATATATTTT
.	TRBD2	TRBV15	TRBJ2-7	CATSSGTSYEQYF	TGTGCCACCAGCAGCGGGACTAGCTACGAGCAGTACTTC
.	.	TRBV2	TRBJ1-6	CASRAQQEEPLHF	TGTGCCAGCAGGGCCCAACAGGAGGAACCCCTCCACTTT
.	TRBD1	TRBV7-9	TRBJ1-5	CASSLVGRGRRSNQPQHF	TGTGCCAGCAGCTTGGTTGGCAGGGGGCGGAGGAGCAATCAGCCCCAGCATTTT
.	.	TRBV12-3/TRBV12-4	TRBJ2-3	CASSALTWDTQYF	TGTGCCAGCAGTGCCCTGACTTGGGATACGCAGTATTTT
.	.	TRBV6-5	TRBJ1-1	CASSPGATEAFF	TGTGCCAGCAGCCCCGGGGCCACTGAAGCTTTCTTT
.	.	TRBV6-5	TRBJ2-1	CAASQYNEQFF	TGTGCTGCTAGCCAGTACAATGAGCAGTTCTTC
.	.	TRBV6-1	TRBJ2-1	CASSEAFASAGYEQFF	TGTGCCAGCAGTGAAGCCTTCGCGAGCGCTGGGTATGAGCAGTTCTTC
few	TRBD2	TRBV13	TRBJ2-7	CASSLTAGGSYEQYF	TGTGCCAGCAGCTTGACTGCGGGAGGTTCCTACGAGCAGTACTTC
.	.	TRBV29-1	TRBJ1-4	CSVESGGGREKLFF	TGCAGCGTTGAATCCGGGGGGGGTCGGGAAAAACTGTTTTTT
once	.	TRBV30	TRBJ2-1	CAWSGSAGEQFF	TGTGCCTGGAGTGGTTCCGCGGGTGAGCAGTTCTTC
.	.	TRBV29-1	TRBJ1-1	CSVAGDQNTEAFF	TGCAGCGTTGCGGGGGACCAGAACACTGAAGCTTTCTTT
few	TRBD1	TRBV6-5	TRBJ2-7	CASSRDRGDEQYF	TGTGCCAGCAGCAGGGACAGGGGCGACGAGCAGTACTTC
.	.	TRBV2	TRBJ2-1	CASSPPYNEQFF	TGTGCCAGCAGCCCCCCGTACAATGAGCAGTTCTTC
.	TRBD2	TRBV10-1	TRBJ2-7	CASSESLAGDYEQYF	TGCGCCAGCAGTGAGTCCTTAGCGGGAGACTACGAGCAGTACTTC
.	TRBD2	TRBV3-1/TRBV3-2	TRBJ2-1	CASSQPTSEAHNEQFF	TGTGCCAGCAGCCAACCAACTAGCGAGGCCCACAATGAGCAGTTCTTC
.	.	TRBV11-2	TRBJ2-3	CASSFIDSTTDTQYF	TGTGCCAGCAGCTTCATCGACTCCACCACAGATACGCAGTATTTT
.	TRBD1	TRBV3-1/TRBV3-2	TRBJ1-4	CASSQEGLATGAKEKLFF	TGTGCCAGCAGCCAAGAAGGTTTAGCTACAGGGGCCAAGGAAAAACTGTTTTTT
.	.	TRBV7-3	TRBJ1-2	CASSLTAGNYGYTF	TGTGCCAGCAGCTTAACGGCAGGGAACTATGGCTACACCTTC
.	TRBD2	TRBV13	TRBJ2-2	CASSGGRGVTGELFF	TGTGCCAGCAGTGGTGGGAGGGGCGTCACCGGGGAGCTGTTTTTT
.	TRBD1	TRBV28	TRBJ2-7	CASRSTGQGNEQYF	TGTGCCAGCAGGTCGACGGGACAGGGGAACGAGCAGTACTTC
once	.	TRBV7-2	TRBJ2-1	CASSSQRKQFF	TGTGCCAGCAGCTCCCAGCGCAAGCAGTTCTTC
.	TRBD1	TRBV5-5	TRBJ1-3	CASSFSQGAQNTIYF	TGTGCCAGCAGCTTTTCACAGGGGGCTCAGAACACCATATATTTT
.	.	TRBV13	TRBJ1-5	CASSSSYSNQPQHF	TGTGCCAGCAGCTCTAGCTATAGCAATCAGCCCCAGCATTTT
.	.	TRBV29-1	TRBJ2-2	CSSGDTGELFF	TGCAGTAGCGGCGACACCGGGGAGCTGTTTTTT
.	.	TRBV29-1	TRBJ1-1	CSVRRLNTEAFF	TGCAGCGTTCGGCGGCTGAACACTGAAGCTTTCTTT
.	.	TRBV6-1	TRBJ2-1	CASSEATSFYNEQFF	TGTGCCAGCAGTGAAGCAACTAGCTTTTACAATGAGCAGTTCTTC
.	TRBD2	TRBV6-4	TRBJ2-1	CASSQSGRASGYNEQFF	TGTGCCAGCAGTCAAAGCGGGAGGGCCTCAGGTTACAATGAGCAGTTCTTC
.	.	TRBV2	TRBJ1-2	CASRREGGYTF	TGTGCCAGCAGGAGGGAGGGAGGCTACACCTTC
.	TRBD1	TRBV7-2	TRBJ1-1	CASSLAGTGARREAFF	TGTGCCAGCAGCTTAGCCGGGACAGGGGCCCGGCGGGAAGCTTTCTTT
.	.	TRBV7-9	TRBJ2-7	CASSLAPAPNEQYF	TGTGCCAGCAGCTTAGCGCCAGCCCCAAACGAGCAGTACTTC
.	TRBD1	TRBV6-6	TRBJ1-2	CAVGGPNYGYTF	TGTGCCGTAGGGGGCCCTAACTATGGCTACACCTTC
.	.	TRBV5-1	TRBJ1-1	CASSLVLTPNTEAFF	TGCGCCAGCAGCTTAGTTTTGACACCGAACACTGAAGCTTTCTTT
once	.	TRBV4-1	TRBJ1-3	CASSQVAGSSGNTIYF	TGCGCCAGCAGCCAGGTGGCCGGGAGCTCTGGAAACACCATATATTTT
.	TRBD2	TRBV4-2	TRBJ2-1	CASSHGLENEQFF	TGTGCCAGCAGCCATGGACTAGAAAATGAGCAGTTCTTC